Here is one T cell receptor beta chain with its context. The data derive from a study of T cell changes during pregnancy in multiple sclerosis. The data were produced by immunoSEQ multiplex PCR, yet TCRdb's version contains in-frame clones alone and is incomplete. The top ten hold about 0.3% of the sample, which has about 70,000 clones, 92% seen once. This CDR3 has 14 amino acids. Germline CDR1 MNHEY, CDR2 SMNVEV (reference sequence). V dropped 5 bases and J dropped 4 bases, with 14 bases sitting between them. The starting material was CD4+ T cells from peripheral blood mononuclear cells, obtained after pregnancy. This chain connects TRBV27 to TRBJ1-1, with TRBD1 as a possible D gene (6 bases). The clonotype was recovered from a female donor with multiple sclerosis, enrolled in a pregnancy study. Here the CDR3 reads CASSPLSGVTEAFF. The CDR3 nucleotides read TGTGCCAGCAGTCCGCTCTCAGGGGTCACTGAAGCTTTCTTT.